This is a list of T cell receptor beta chains from one sample in a study of CD8 T cells in ankylosing spondylitis. TCRdb analysed the 5' RACE reads with MiXCR anew, one entry per CDR3 protein. The sample lists more than 600,000 distinct CDR3 sequences; around a fifth were seen once. The sample taken for sequencing was blood, either unsorted or a sorted T cell fraction (not recorded which). The source is a male donor with ankylosing spondylitis. The CDR3 runs from the conserved cysteine through the conserved F or W. D genes are given only for firm matches. Size is omitted from some rows. Given values are once, few, many or a class for expanded clones.

v_call: TRBV6-1; j_call: TRBJ1-2; d_call: TRBD1; clone_size: NA; cdr3_nt: TGTGCCAGCAGCCCCGGGACAGGGTTCGGTAGTGGCTACACCTTC; cdr3_aa: CASSPGTGFGSGYTF
v_call: TRBV7-8; j_call: TRBJ2-5; d_call: TRBD2; clone_size: few; cdr3_nt: TGTGCCAGCAGCAAACACGGGACTAGCGGGAGGGCCCGATATGAGACCCAGTACTTC; cdr3_aa: CASSKHGTSGRARYETQYF
v_call: TRBV29-1; j_call: TRBJ2-7; d_call: TRBD2; clone_size: NA; cdr3_nt: TGCAGCGTTGAAGATCTTGGGAGTTCTAGCGGGAGACCAAACGAGCAGTACTTC; cdr3_aa: CSVEDLGSSSGRPNEQYF
v_call: TRBV7-2; j_call: TRBJ2-3; d_call: TRBD2; clone_size: few; cdr3_nt: TGTGCCAGCAGTCCGTTATCGGGAGGAAGGGATACGCAGTATTTT; cdr3_aa: CASSPLSGGRDTQYF
v_call: TRBV18; j_call: TRBJ2-1; d_call: TRBD1; clone_size: NA; cdr3_nt: TGTGCCAGCTCCCGAGTGGCAGGGGGCAATGAGCAGTTCTTC; cdr3_aa: CASSRVAGGNEQFF
v_call: TRBV4-3; j_call: TRBJ1-1; d_call: NA; clone_size: NA; cdr3_nt: TGCGCCAGCAGCCAAGATCACGCGACTGAAGCTTTCTTT; cdr3_aa: CASSQDHATEAFF
v_call: TRBV6-2/TRBV6-3; j_call: TRBJ2-1; d_call: TRBD2; clone_size: NA; cdr3_nt: TGTGCCAGCAGGGGGACTAGCCCCTACAATGAGCAGTTCTTC; cdr3_aa: CASRGTSPYNEQFF
v_call: TRBV13; j_call: TRBJ2-3; d_call: NA; clone_size: few; cdr3_nt: TGTGCCAGCAGCTCTGTGGCGGGCGGCACAGATACGCAGTATTTT; cdr3_aa: CASSSVAGGTDTQYF
v_call: TRBV12-3/TRBV12-4; j_call: TRBJ2-5; d_call: TRBD2; clone_size: NA; cdr3_nt: TGTGCCAGCAGAGGACTAGCGACGCAAGAGACCCAGTACTTC; cdr3_aa: CASRGLATQETQYF
v_call: TRBV4-1; j_call: TRBJ2-7; d_call: TRBD2; clone_size: NA; cdr3_nt: TGCGCCAGCAGCCAAGATAGCGGGGGAGTGGGGTACGAGCAGTACTTC; cdr3_aa: CASSQDSGGVGYEQYF
v_call: TRBV12-3/TRBV12-4; j_call: TRBJ2-1; d_call: TRBD2; clone_size: NA; cdr3_nt: TGTGCCAGCAGCAAAGGTCCAGCGGGGGGCCACTCCTACAATGAGCAGTTCTTC; cdr3_aa: CASSKGPAGGHSYNEQFF
v_call: TRBV15; j_call: TRBJ2-7; d_call: NA; clone_size: NA; cdr3_nt: TGTGCCACCAGCAGAGATGGGCAGGCCTACGAGCAGTACTTC; cdr3_aa: CATSRDGQAYEQYF
v_call: TRBV5-1; j_call: TRBJ1-5; d_call: NA; clone_size: NA; cdr3_nt: TGCGCCAGCAGCTTGATCCCGGGGTCCAATCAGCCCCAGCATTTT; cdr3_aa: CASSLIPGSNQPQHF
v_call: TRBV5-1; j_call: TRBJ2-2; d_call: NA; clone_size: few; cdr3_nt: TGCGCCACCACCCGAATACAGGGCACCGGGGAGCTGTTTTTT; cdr3_aa: CATTRIQGTGELFF
v_call: TRBV7-2; j_call: TRBJ1-1; d_call: TRBD1; clone_size: few; cdr3_nt: TGTGCCAGCAGGCGGCGGGGGACAGAGAACACTGAAGCTTTCTTT; cdr3_aa: CASRRRGTENTEAFF
v_call: TRBV7-7; j_call: TRBJ2-5; d_call: TRBD2; clone_size: few; cdr3_nt: TGTGCTAGCAGCTTAGCGGGCACGGGAGAGACCCAGTACTTC; cdr3_aa: CASSLAGTGETQYF
v_call: TRBV9; j_call: TRBJ1-5; d_call: NA; clone_size: few; cdr3_nt: TGTGCCAGCAGCGTAACCCAAGTCAATCAGCCCCAGCATTTT; cdr3_aa: CASSVTQVNQPQHF
v_call: TRBV29-1; j_call: TRBJ2-2; d_call: NA; clone_size: few; cdr3_nt: TGCAGCGTCAGAGTCCCAGGCGGGGAGCTGTTTTTT; cdr3_aa: CSVRVPGGELFF
v_call: TRBV29-1; j_call: TRBJ2-5; d_call: TRBD2; clone_size: NA; cdr3_nt: TGCAGCGCGACGGGACTAAAAGAGACCCAGTACTTC; cdr3_aa: CSATGLKETQYF
v_call: TRBV10-2; j_call: TRBJ2-3; d_call: NA; clone_size: few; cdr3_nt: TGCGCCAGCAGTGAGCGGGGGAGCACAGATACGCAGTATTTT; cdr3_aa: CASSERGSTDTQYF
v_call: TRBV6-4; j_call: TRBJ1-2; d_call: TRBD1; clone_size: few; cdr3_nt: TGTGCCAGCAGTGACTCGGGACAGAACTATGGCTACACCTTC; cdr3_aa: CASSDSGQNYGYTF
v_call: TRBV5-1; j_call: TRBJ1-4; d_call: NA; clone_size: NA; cdr3_nt: TGCGCCAGCAGCTTGGATGGTCGTCAGGGAGGGAAACTGTTTTTT; cdr3_aa: CASSLDGRQGGKLFF
v_call: TRBV7-6; j_call: TRBJ2-3; d_call: NA; clone_size: few; cdr3_nt: TGTGCCAGCAGCTTAGCGCCGGAGAAGGATACGCAGTATTTT; cdr3_aa: CASSLAPEKDTQYF
v_call: TRBV6-1; j_call: TRBJ2-1; d_call: TRBD2; clone_size: NA; cdr3_nt: TGTGCCAGCAGGGACGGGGGGGTAGAGAACAATGAGCAGTTCTTC; cdr3_aa: CASRDGGVENNEQFF
v_call: TRBV11-2; j_call: TRBJ2-6; d_call: NA; clone_size: few; cdr3_nt: TGTGCCAGCAGCTCTAGTTCGACTGGGGCCAACGTCCTGACTTTC; cdr3_aa: CASSSSSTGANVLTF
v_call: TRBV4-1; j_call: TRBJ2-3; d_call: NA; clone_size: NA; cdr3_nt: TGCGCCAGCAGCCAAGATTGGGCGGGGCGCACAGATACGCAGTATTTT; cdr3_aa: CASSQDWAGRTDTQYF
v_call: TRBV15; j_call: TRBJ2-5; d_call: NA; clone_size: NA; cdr3_nt: TGTGCCACCGACCGCGGGGAATCGGGAGAGACCCAGTACTTC; cdr3_aa: CATDRGESGETQYF
v_call: TRBV3-1; j_call: TRBJ2-6; d_call: NA; clone_size: few; cdr3_nt: TGTGCCAGCAGCCAACGGGTTGGGGCCAACGTCCTGACTTTC; cdr3_aa: CASSQRVGANVLTF
v_call: TRBV5-1; j_call: TRBJ2-7; d_call: NA; clone_size: few; cdr3_nt: TGCGCCAGCAGCTTGATTCCAGGGTACGAGCAGTACTTC; cdr3_aa: CASSLIPGYEQYF
v_call: TRBV27; j_call: TRBJ1-2; d_call: NA; clone_size: few; cdr3_nt: TGTGCCAGCAAGCCCGGGGCCCTCTATGGCTACACCTTC; cdr3_aa: CASKPGALYGYTF
v_call: TRBV3-1; j_call: TRBJ2-3; d_call: TRBD2; clone_size: NA; cdr3_nt: TGTGCCAGCAGCCAAGTTAAAGGACTAGGGTACACAGATACGCAGTATTTT; cdr3_aa: CASSQVKGLGYTDTQYF
v_call: TRBV6-1; j_call: TRBJ2-3; d_call: NA; clone_size: few; cdr3_nt: TGTGCCAGCAACACTCTAGGGGAGGGGGGGGATACGCAGTATTTT; cdr3_aa: CASNTLGEGGDTQYF
v_call: TRBV7-9; j_call: TRBJ2-1; d_call: TRBD2; clone_size: once; cdr3_nt: TGTGCCAGCAGCAACCTGACTAGCGGGGCCTGGAGGGAGCAGTTCTTC; cdr3_aa: CASSNLTSGAWREQFF
v_call: TRBV5-1; j_call: TRBJ2-7; d_call: NA; clone_size: few; cdr3_nt: TGCGCCAGCAGCTTGGTGGGGAACTCCTACGAGCAGTACTTC; cdr3_aa: CASSLVGNSYEQYF
v_call: TRBV11-2; j_call: TRBJ2-3; d_call: TRBD2; clone_size: NA; cdr3_nt: TGTGCCAGCAGCTTAGTGGGTAGCGGGAGTCTTCTTACTCGCACAGATACGCAGTATTTT; cdr3_aa: CASSLVGSGSLLTRTDTQYF
v_call: TRBV7-2; j_call: TRBJ2-3; d_call: TRBD2; clone_size: few; cdr3_nt: TGTGCCAGCAGCATGACTAGCGGGGGGGCTGCAGATACGCAGTATTTT; cdr3_aa: CASSMTSGGAADTQYF
v_call: TRBV20-1; j_call: TRBJ2-5; d_call: TRBD1; clone_size: few; cdr3_nt: TGCAGTGCTAGAGACGGACAGGACCCGTACCAAGAGACCCAGTACTTC; cdr3_aa: CSARDGQDPYQETQYF
v_call: TRBV6-1; j_call: TRBJ1-2; d_call: TRBD1; clone_size: NA; cdr3_nt: TGTGCCAGCATCCTGGGACAGTCGAACTATGGCTACACCTTC; cdr3_aa: CASILGQSNYGYTF
v_call: TRBV20-1; j_call: TRBJ2-3; d_call: TRBD2; clone_size: NA; cdr3_nt: TGCAGTGCTACGGGAAGCGGGGGGGTCTCAGATACGCAGTATTTT; cdr3_aa: CSATGSGGVSDTQYF
v_call: TRBV18; j_call: TRBJ2-1; d_call: TRBD2; clone_size: few; cdr3_nt: TGTGCCAGCTCACCACAAAGGTTAGCGGGATCGTATGAGCAGTTCTTC; cdr3_aa: CASSPQRLAGSYEQFF
v_call: TRBV5-1; j_call: TRBJ2-5; d_call: TRBD2; clone_size: NA; cdr3_nt: TGCGCCAGCAGCTCACTAGCGTTAATTGAGACCCAGTACTTC; cdr3_aa: CASSSLALIETQYF
v_call: TRBV7-3; j_call: TRBJ2-1; d_call: TRBD2; clone_size: NA; cdr3_nt: TGTGCCAGCAGCTTAAAAGGGACTAGCAATAATGAGCAGTTCTTC; cdr3_aa: CASSLKGTSNNEQFF
v_call: TRBV29-1; j_call: TRBJ1-1; d_call: TRBD1; clone_size: NA; cdr3_nt: TGCAGCGTTGCGGCCGGAGGAGGGGGCAACGGCGCTGAAGCTTTCTTT; cdr3_aa: CSVAAGGGGNGAEAFF
v_call: TRBV28; j_call: TRBJ2-2; d_call: TRBD1; clone_size: NA; cdr3_nt: TGTGCCAGCAGTTTATCAGGGGGAAGGACCGGGGAGCTGTTTTTT; cdr3_aa: CASSLSGGRTGELFF
v_call: TRBV7-2; j_call: TRBJ2-2; d_call: NA; clone_size: NA; cdr3_nt: TGTGCCAGCAGCCCTCGACAGGATAGCACCGGGGAGCTGTTTTTT; cdr3_aa: CASSPRQDSTGELFF
v_call: TRBV20-1; j_call: TRBJ2-3; d_call: TRBD2; clone_size: few; cdr3_nt: TGCAGTGCCCCCGGGAGGGGACTAGCGAGCACAGATACGCAGTATTTT; cdr3_aa: CSAPGRGLASTDTQYF
v_call: TRBV12-3/TRBV12-4; j_call: TRBJ2-3; d_call: TRBD2; clone_size: few; cdr3_nt: TGTGCCAGCAGTCGCGGGGGTAGCGGCCGCACAGATACGCAGTATTTT; cdr3_aa: CASSRGGSGRTDTQYF
v_call: TRBV3-1; j_call: TRBJ2-5; d_call: NA; clone_size: NA; cdr3_nt: TGTGCCGGCCCAAAGACAGATTCGAAGGAGACCCAGTACTTC; cdr3_aa: CAGPKTDSKETQYF
v_call: TRBV29-1; j_call: TRBJ2-1; d_call: TRBD2; clone_size: NA; cdr3_nt: TGCAGCGCCGCAACTAGCGGGAGTTTCAATGAGCAGTTCTTC; cdr3_aa: CSAATSGSFNEQFF
v_call: TRBV29-1; j_call: TRBJ2-5; d_call: NA; clone_size: NA; cdr3_nt: TGCAGCGTTCCGGGACAAATAGAGACCCAGTACTTC; cdr3_aa: CSVPGQIETQYF
v_call: TRBV2; j_call: TRBJ1-2; d_call: NA; clone_size: NA; cdr3_nt: TGTGCCAGCAGTGTGGTACCTAACTATGGCTACACCTTC; cdr3_aa: CASSVVPNYGYTF
v_call: TRBV7-9; j_call: TRBJ2-7; d_call: TRBD1; clone_size: NA; cdr3_nt: TGTGCCAGCAGCCCGGGACAGACCAGACCTCTTTTCGAGCAGTACTTC; cdr3_aa: CASSPGQTRPLFEQYF
v_call: TRBV19; j_call: TRBJ2-7; d_call: TRBD1; clone_size: NA; cdr3_nt: TGTGCCAGTAGTTTCTCATACGGGGACAGCTCCTACGAGCAGTACTTC; cdr3_aa: CASSFSYGDSSYEQYF